This TCR beta chain is drawn from a study of shared clonotypes between healthy human individuals. This clone has more than one count but fewer than ten. Some clones are missing from TCRdb's copy, which holds only in-frame ones; the method was immunoSEQ multiplex PCR. The profile shows about 1.1 million clones, approximately 75% of them singletons. The CDR3 totals 18 residues. Sequenced material: memory CD4+ T cells from PBMCs. As to subset: CD45RA-negative fraction. The clonotype originates from a man younger than 35 in good health. Some clones in this sample may be carry-over from other donors' samples. This rearrangement joins TRBV21-1 to TRBJ1-3; the table's D call of TRBD1 was not tested on the DNA. TRBV21-1 is listed as a pseudogene. The CDR3 sequence: CASSKGRSQGATGNTIYF. In DNA, the CDR3 is TGTGCCAGCAGCAAAGGTAGGTCGCAGGGGGCGACTGGAAACACCATATATTTT.